Below, one T cell receptor (beta chain) is given with its context. The V end lost 0 bases, the J end lost 8 bases, and 16 bases lay between the germline ends. The CDR3 runs 15 residues. CDR1 and CDR2 (germline): MNHEY, SVGAGI. Cells sorted as Tregs were CD4+, CD25+ and CD127-/low. Each CDR3 protein is one row after TCRdb ran MiXCR on the 5' RACE reads. This repertoire shows 9,500 to 15,000 distinct CDR3 sequences, 51% found once; its top ten account for about 11%. The receptor's source is a female donor with breast cancer. Sequencing was performed on tumor-infiltrating Tregs sorted from the breast tumor. The chain uses TRBV6-5 and TRBJ1-2; D gene uncertain. CDR3 sequence (DNA): TGTGCCAGCAGTTACTCGATTAGGATCGACACCGGCTACACCTTC. It is translated as CASSYSIRIDTGYTF.